The 3 T cell receptor beta chains in this list originate from one sample, sequenced in a study of T cells in localized non-small cell lung cancer. Sequencing used immunoSEQ multiplex PCR; TCRdb keeps in-frame clones, though not all of them. The data hold 30,000 or so clones, with about nine tenths observed a single time. Sequenced here: peripheral blood, sampled before any cancer treatment. All receptors come from a female donor of 60 years or more with stage I lung adenocarcinoma.

The CDR3 sequence: CASSETGRRKNTEAFF. CDR3 nucleotides: TGTGCCAGTAGCGAGACAGGGAGGCGGAAGAACACTGAAGCTTTCTTT. The chain uses TRBV19 and TRBJ1-1; 7 nucleotides line up with TRBD1. Looked up from germline, CDR1 is LNHDA and CDR2 is SQIVND (reference sequence). V shed 6 bases, J shed 1 base, and the junction held 11 bases outside the gene matches. CDR3 length: 16 residues.

This clone was seen a single time. V usage is TRBV11-3 and J usage is TRBJ1-4, with D unclear. The CDR3 is 14 residues long. Germline CDR1 SGHNT, CDR2 YENEEA. Trimming took off 2 bases at V and 2 bases at J, with 6 bases between the two ends. Here the CDR3 reads CASSLIGTNEKLFF. As DNA, the CDR3 is TGTGCCAGCAGCTTAATCGGGACTAATGAAAAACTGTTTTTT.

The chain couples TRBV5-4 to TRBJ1-2; D is unclear. Germline V gene data show CDR1 as SGHNT and CDR2 as YYREEE (reference sequence). The ends were cut back, 4 bases at V and 2 bases at J, with 15 bases in the middle. The CDR3 spans 15 residues. The CDR3: CASSPEVDGNYGYTF. The CDR3 bases are TGTGCCAGCAGCCCAGAAGTGGACGGGAACTATGGCTACACCTTC.